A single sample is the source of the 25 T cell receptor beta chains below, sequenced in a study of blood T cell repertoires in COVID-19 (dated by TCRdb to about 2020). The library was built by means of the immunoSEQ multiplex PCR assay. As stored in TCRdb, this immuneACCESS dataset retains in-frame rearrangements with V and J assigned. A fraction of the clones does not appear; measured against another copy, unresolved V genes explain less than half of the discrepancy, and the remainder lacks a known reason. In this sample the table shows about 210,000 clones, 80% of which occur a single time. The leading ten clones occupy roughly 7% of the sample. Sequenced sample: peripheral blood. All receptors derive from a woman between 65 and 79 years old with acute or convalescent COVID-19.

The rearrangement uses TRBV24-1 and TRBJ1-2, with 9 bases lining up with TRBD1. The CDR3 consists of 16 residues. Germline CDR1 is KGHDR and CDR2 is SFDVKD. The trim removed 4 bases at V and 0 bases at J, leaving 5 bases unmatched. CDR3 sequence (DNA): TGTGCCACCAGTGACCCCGGGACAGGGACTAACTATGGCTACACCTTC. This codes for CATSDPGTGTNYGYTF.

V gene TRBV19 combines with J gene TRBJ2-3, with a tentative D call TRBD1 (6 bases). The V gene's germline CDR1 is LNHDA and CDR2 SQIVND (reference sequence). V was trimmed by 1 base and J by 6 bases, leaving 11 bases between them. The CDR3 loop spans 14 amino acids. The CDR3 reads CASSIGPGVDTQYF. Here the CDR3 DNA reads TGTGCCAGTAGTATAGGGCCAGGGGTTGATACGCAGTATTTT.

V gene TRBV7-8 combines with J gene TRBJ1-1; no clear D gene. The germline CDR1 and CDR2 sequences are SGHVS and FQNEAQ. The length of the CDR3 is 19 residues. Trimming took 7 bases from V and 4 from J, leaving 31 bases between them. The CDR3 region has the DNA TGTGCCAGCACGTCCCGAACAGCTTATAGTCTCGGGGTTACCACTGAAGCTTTCTTT. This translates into CASTSRTAYSLGVTTEAFF.

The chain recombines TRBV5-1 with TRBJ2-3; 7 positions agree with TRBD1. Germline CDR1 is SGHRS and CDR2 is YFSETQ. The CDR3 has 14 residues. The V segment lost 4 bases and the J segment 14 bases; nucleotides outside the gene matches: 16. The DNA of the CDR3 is TGCGCCAGCAGCCCAGAGACCTTCGGGACAGAGATGTATTTT. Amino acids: CASSPETFGTEMYF. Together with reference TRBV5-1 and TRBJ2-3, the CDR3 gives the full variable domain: KAGVTQTPRYLIKTRGQQVTLSCSPISGHRSVSWYQQTPGQGLQFLFEYFSETQRNKGNFPGRFSGRQFSNSRSEMNVSTLELGDSALYLCASSPETFGTEMYFGPGTRLTVL.

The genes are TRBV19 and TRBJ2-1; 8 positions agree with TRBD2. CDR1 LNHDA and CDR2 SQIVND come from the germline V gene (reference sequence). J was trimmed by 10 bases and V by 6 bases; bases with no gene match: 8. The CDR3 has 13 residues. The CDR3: CASSIQGLEEQFF. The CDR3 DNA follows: TGTGCCAGTAGCATCCAGGGACTAGAGGAGCAGTTCTTC.

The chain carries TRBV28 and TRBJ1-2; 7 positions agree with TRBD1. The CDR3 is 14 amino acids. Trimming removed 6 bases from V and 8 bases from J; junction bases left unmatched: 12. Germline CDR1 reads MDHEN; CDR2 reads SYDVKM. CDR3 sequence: CASSTGTVPRGYTF. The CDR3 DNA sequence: TGTGCCAGCAGCACCGGGACAGTACCGCGCGGCTACACCTTC.

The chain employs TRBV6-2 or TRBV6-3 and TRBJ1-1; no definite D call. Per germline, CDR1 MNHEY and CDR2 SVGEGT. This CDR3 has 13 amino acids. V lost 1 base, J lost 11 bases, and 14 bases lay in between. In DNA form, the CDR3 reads TGTGCCAGCAGTTACTTCGGGGATTCTAGTGCTTTCTTT. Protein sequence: CASSYFGDSSAFF.

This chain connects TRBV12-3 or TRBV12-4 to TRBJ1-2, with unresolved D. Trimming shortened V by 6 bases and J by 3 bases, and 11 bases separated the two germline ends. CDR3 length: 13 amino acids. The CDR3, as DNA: TGTGCCAGCAGGCCCCGGGAGGACTATGGCTACACCTTC. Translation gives CASRPREDYGYTF.

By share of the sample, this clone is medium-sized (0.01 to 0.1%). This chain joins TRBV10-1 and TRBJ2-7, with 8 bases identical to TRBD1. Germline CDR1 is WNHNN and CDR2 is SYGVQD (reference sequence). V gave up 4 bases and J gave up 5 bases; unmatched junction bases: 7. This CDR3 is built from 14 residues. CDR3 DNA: TGCGCCAGCAGTGCGGACAGGGCTATGGACGAGCAGTACTTC. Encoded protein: CASSADRAMDEQYF.

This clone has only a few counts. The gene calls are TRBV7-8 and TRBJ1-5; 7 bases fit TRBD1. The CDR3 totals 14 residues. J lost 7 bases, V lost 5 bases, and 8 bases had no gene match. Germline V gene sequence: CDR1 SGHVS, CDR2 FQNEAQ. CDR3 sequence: CASSPRGAKQPQHF. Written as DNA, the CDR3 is TGTGCCAGCAGCCCCAGGGGGGCGAAGCAGCCCCAGCATTTT.

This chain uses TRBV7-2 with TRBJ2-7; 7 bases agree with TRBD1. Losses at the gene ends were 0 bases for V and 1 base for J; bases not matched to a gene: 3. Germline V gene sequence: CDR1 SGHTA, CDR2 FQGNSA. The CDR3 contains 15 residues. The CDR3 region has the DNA TGTGCCAGCAGCTTAGCTGGGACAGAGTCCTACGAGCAGTACTTC. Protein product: CASSLAGTESYEQYF.

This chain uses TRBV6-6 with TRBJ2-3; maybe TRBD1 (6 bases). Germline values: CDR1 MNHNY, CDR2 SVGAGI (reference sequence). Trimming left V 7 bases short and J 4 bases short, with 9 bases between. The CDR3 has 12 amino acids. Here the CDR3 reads CASTTGSDTQYF. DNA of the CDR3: TGTGCCAGCACCACAGGGTCAGATACGCAGTATTTT.

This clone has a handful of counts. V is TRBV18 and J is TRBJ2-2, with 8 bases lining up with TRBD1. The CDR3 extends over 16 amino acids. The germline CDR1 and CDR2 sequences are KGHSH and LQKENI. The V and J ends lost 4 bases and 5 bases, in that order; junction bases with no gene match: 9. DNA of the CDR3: TGTGCCAGCTCACGCTTGACAGGGGAACTAACCGGGGAGCTGTTTTTT. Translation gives CASSRLTGELTGELFF.

CDR3 nucleotides: TGTGCCAGCAGTAGGGAGAAGGCCTACGAGCAGTACGTC. It is translated as CASSREKAYEQYV. The chain joins TRBV6-6 to TRBJ2-7; D is perhaps TRBD2 (5 bases). Trimming cost V 5 bases and J 2 bases, with 10 bases left between them. Germline CDR1 reads MNHNY; CDR2 reads SVGAGI (reference sequence). The length of the CDR3 is 13 residues.

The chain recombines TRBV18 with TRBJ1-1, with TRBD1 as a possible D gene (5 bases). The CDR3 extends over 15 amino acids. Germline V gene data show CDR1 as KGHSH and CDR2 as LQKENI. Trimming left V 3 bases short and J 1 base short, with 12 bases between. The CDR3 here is CASSPGGGANTEAFF. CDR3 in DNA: TGTGCCAGCTCACCCGGTGGAGGGGCGAACACTGAAGCTTTCTTT.

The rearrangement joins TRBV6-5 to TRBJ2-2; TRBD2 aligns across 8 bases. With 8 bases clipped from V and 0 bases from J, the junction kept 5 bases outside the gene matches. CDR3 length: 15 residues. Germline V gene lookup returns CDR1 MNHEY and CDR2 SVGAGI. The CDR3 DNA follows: TGTGCCAGCGGATCGCGGGGGGCGAACACCGGGGAGCTGTTTTTT. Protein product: CASGSRGANTGELFF.

The CDR3 loop is CASSSGVTDTQYF. CDR3 nucleotide sequence: TGTGCCAGCAGCTCCGGAGTGACAGATACGCAGTATTTT. V usage is TRBV11-2 and J usage is TRBJ2-3; D is ambiguous. The CDR3 sequence is 13 residues long. CDR1 is SGHAT, CDR2 FQNNGV, per germline. Trimming stripped 4 bases from V and 3 bases from J, with 8 bases between.

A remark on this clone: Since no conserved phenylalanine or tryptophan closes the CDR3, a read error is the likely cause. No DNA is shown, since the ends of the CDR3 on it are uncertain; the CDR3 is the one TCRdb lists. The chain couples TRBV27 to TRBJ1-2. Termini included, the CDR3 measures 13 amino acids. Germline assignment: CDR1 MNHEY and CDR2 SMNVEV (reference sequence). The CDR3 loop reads CASSPYPKWRSLV.

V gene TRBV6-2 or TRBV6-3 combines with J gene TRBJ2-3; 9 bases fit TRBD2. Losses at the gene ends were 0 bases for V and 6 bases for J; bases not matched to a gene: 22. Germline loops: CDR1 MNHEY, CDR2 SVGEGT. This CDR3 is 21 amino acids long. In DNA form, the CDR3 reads TGTGCCAGCAGTTACTCGACCGCGCGGGGGGGATCCAACAGAGGTCTGGATACGCAGTATTTT. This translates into CASSYSTARGGSNRGLDTQYF.

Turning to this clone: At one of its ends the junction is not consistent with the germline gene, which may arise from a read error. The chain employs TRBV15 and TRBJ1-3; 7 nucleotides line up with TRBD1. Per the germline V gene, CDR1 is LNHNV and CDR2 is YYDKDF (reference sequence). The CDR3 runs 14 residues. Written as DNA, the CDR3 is TGTGCCACCAGCAGAGATCGAGGGGGCACCTTAGGAAATTTT. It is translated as CATSRDRGGTLGNF.

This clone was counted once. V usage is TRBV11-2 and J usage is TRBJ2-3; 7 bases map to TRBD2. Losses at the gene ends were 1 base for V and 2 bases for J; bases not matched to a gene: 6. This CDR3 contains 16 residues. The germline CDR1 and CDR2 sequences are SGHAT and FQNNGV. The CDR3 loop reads CASSLGVQRDTDTQYF. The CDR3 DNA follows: TGTGCCAGCAGCTTAGGAGTACAGCGGGACACAGATACGCAGTATTTT. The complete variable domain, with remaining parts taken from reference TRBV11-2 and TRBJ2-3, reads EAGVAQSPRYKIIEKRQSVAFWCNPISGHATLYWYQQILGQGPKLLIQFQNNGVVDDSQLPKDRFSAERLKGVDSTLKIQPAKLEDSAVYLCASSLGVQRDTDTQYFGPGTRLTVL.

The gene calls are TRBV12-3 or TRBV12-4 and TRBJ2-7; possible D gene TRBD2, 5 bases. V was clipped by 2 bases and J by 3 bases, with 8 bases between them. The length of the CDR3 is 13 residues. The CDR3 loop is CASSLLAGYEQYF. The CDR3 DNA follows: TGTGCCAGCAGTTTATTGGCGGGCTACGAGCAGTACTTC.

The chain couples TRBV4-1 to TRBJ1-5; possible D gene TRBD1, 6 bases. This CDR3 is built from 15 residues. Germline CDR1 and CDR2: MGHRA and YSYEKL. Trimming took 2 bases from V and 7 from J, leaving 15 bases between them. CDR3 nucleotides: TGCGCCAGCAGCCAACTAGGGGGAGTGGGACAGCCCCAGCATTTT. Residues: CASSQLGGVGQPQHF.

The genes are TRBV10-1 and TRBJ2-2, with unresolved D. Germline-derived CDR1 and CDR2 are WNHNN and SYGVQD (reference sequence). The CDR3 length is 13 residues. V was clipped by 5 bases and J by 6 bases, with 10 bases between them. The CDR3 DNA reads TGCGCCAGCAGTCCTACCTCGGCCGGGGAGCTGTTTTTT. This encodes CASSPTSAGELFF.

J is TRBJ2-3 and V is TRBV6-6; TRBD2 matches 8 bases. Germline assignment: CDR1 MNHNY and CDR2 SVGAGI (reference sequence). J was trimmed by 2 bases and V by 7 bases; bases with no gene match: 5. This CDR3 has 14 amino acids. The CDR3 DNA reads TGTGCCAGCACCGCAGCGGGGGACACAGATACGCAGTATTTT. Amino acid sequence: CASTAAGDTDTQYF.